This T cell receptor beta chain was identified during a study of neurological immune-mediated disorders. CDR1 is DFQATT and CDR2 is SNEGSKA in the germline V gene (reference sequence). Unmatched junction bases numbered 3, after V lost 8 bases and J lost 1 base. The CDR3 extends over 12 amino acids. TCRdb reprocessed the 5' RACE reads via MiXCR and lists one record per CDR3 protein. The table lists tens of thousands of distinct CDR3 sequences, approximately 2.4% of them singletons. This clonotype was observed at least ten times. V and J are TRBV20-1 and TRBJ1-1; TRBD1 matches 8 bases. Sequenced material: PBMCs. This receptor was taken from a man in his fifties with multiple sclerosis. CDR3 loop: CSTGTGNTEAFF. In DNA form, the CDR3 reads TGCAGTACGGGGACAGGGAACACTGAAGCTTTCTTT.